These T cell receptor beta chains were read from a single sample in a study of shared clonotypes between healthy human individuals. TCRdb's table, derived via immunoSEQ multiplex PCR, lists solely in-frame clones and lacks some. The sample gives around 2,100,000 clones, about 94% of which show up once; 1.2% is in the top ten. The sequencing sample was made of naive CD8+ T cells sorted from blood. The receptors shown here come from a man between 18 and 29 years old in good health. Both conserved end residues are part of each CDR3. The D gene is left open where the match is weak. Clone size, where shown, is once, few, many, or a class for clones that have expanded.

D: TRBD1; V: TRBV10-3; size: -; J: TRBJ2-3; DNA: TGTGCCATCAGCGATGACAGGGGCCTCTTGCCAGATACGCAGTATTTT; CDR3: CAISDDRGLLPDTQYF
D: -; V: TRBV28; size: -; J: TRBJ1-5; DNA: TGTGCCAGCAGTTTTTTTCTGCTGCAACAGCCCCAGCATTTT; CDR3: CASSFFLLQQPQHF
D: -; V: TRBV25-1; size: -; J: TRBJ1-2; DNA: TGTGCCAGCAGTGAAGGCTCGGGGATGGATGGCTACACCTTC; CDR3: CASSEGSGMDGYTF
D: -; V: TRBV11-2; size: -; J: TRBJ2-7; DNA: TGTGCCAGCAGCTTTTCCAGGGCCCACGAGCAGTACTTC; CDR3: CASSFSRAHEQYF
D: TRBD1; V: TRBV4-1; size: -; J: TRBJ1-6; DNA: TGCGCCAGCAGCCAAGACCCTCAGGACAGGGGCTATAAATCACCCCTCCACTTT; CDR3: CASSQDPQDRGYKSPLHF
D: TRBD2; V: TRBV27; size: -; J: TRBJ2-4; DNA: TGTGCCAGCAGGTTAGGGACTAGCCTACTAGCCAAAAACATTCAGTACTTC; CDR3: CASRLGTSLLAKNIQYF
D: -; V: TRBV7-6; size: -; J: TRBJ2-5; DNA: TGTGCCAGCAGCTTAGTTCGGGATTTTGTTAGCATAGGACAGCCACAAGAGACCCAGTACTTC; CDR3: CASSLVRDFVSIGQPQETQYF
D: -; V: TRBV2; size: -; J: TRBJ2-7; DNA: TGTGCCAGCAGTGAAGGATGGGTTGAGGGCAGCTACGAGCAGTACTTC; CDR3: CASSEGWVEGSYEQYF
D: -; V: TRBV11-2; size: -; J: TRBJ2-7; DNA: TGTGCCAGCAGCGCCTGGGACGGCTACGAGCAGTACTTC; CDR3: CASSAWDGYEQYF
D: -; V: TRBV7-9; size: few; J: TRBJ1-3; DNA: TGTGCCAGCAGCTCGACAGCGACACTGGCGCGCGGAAACACCATATATTTT; CDR3: CASSSTATLARGNTIYF
D: -; V: TRBV27; size: -; J: TRBJ2-3; DNA: TGTGCCAGCAGTTTTCGGGGGGCTCTCGGGGCAGATACGCAGTATTTT; CDR3: CASSFRGALGADTQYF
D: -; V: TRBV4-3; size: -; J: TRBJ1-6; DNA: TGCGCCAGCAGCCACGGGACGGAGTACCATTCACCCCTCCACTTT; CDR3: CASSHGTEYHSPLHF
D: -; V: TRBV6-5; size: -; J: TRBJ1-2; DNA: TGTGCCAGCAGTCCCTCCCCGGACCCATCCTATGGCTACACCTTC; CDR3: CASSPSPDPSYGYTF
D: -; V: TRBV5-6; size: -; J: TRBJ2-2; DNA: TGTGCCAGCAGCTTGTGGGGCGGCGGGGAGCTGTTTTTT; CDR3: CASSLWGGGELFF
D: -; V: TRBV5-1; size: -; J: TRBJ2-7; DNA: TGCGCCAGCAGCTTGGGCAGCGCTGGAACCTACGAGCAGTACTTC; CDR3: CASSLGSAGTYEQYF
D: -; V: TRBV5-1; size: -; J: TRBJ2-2; DNA: TGCGCCAGCAGCTTGATATTGATTCAGGGACTTACTCCCGGGAACACCGGGGAGCTGTTTTTT; CDR3: CASSLILIQGLTPGNTGELFF
D: TRBD2; V: TRBV5-1; size: -; J: TRBJ2-3; DNA: TGCGCCAGCACCCCCGGACTACGGGGGGGGCCAGATACGCAGTATTTT; CDR3: CASTPGLRGGPDTQYF
D: -; V: TRBV29-1; size: -; J: TRBJ2-7; DNA: TGCAGCGTTGAAGGGGGGCGGCCCTACGAGCAGTACTTC; CDR3: CSVEGGRPYEQYF
D: -; V: TRBV5-1; size: -; J: TRBJ2-1; DNA: TGCGCCAGCAGCTTGGGGCCCTACAATGAGCAGTTCTTC; CDR3: CASSLGPYNEQFF
D: -; V: TRBV10-3; size: -; J: TRBJ2-7; DNA: TGTGCCATCAGTGAGCCCCCTGCCTACGAGCAGTACTTC; CDR3: CAISEPPAYEQYF
D: -; V: TRBV14; size: -; J: TRBJ2-7; DNA: TGTGCCAGCAGCCAAGGGGGGCCGTACAGCTCCTACGAGCAGTACTTC; CDR3: CASSQGGPYSSYEQYF
D: TRBD1; V: TRBV19; size: -; J: TRBJ1-5; DNA: TGTGCCAGTAGTACCTTAACCGGGACAGGTCTCGCCCAGCATTTT; CDR3: CASSTLTGTGLAQHF
D: -; V: TRBV7-9; size: -; J: TRBJ1-1; DNA: TGTGCCAGCAGCTTAGGAGTTGAAGCTTTCTTT; CDR3: CASSLGVEAFF
D: -; V: TRBV6-5; size: -; J: TRBJ2-3; DNA: TGTGCCAGCAGTCCGGGGCTCTACACAGATACGCAGTATTTT; CDR3: CASSPGLYTDTQYF
D: -; V: TRBV9; size: -; J: TRBJ1-1; DNA: TGTGCCAGCAGCGTAGCGCCGGGCCCGAACACTGAAGCTTTCTTT; CDR3: CASSVAPGPNTEAFF
D: TRBD1; V: TRBV19; size: -; J: TRBJ2-7; DNA: TGTGCCAGTAGTGGCAGGACAGGGGGCTCGTACGAGCAGTACTTC; CDR3: CASSGRTGGSYEQYF
D: TRBD1; V: TRBV7-6; size: -; J: TRBJ2-7; DNA: TGTGCCAGCAGCTTAGGGGACAGCCCCTACGAGCAGTACTTC; CDR3: CASSLGDSPYEQYF
D: -; V: TRBV5-4; size: -; J: TRBJ2-3; DNA: TGTGCCAGCAGCTTGGGATCTGCGGATACGCAGTATTTT; CDR3: CASSLGSADTQYF
D: -; V: TRBV6-1; size: -; J: TRBJ2-1; DNA: TGTGCCAGCAGGGTCGCGGGGAATGAGCAGTTCTTC; CDR3: CASRVAGNEQFF
D: -; V: TRBV28; size: -; J: TRBJ2-7; DNA: TGTGCCAGCAGTCTAAACGACAGATACTACGAGCAGTACTTC; CDR3: CASSLNDRYYEQYF
D: -; V: TRBV25-1; size: -; J: TRBJ2-7; DNA: TGTGCCAGCAGTCAAGTGGGCTCCTACGAGCAGTACTTC; CDR3: CASSQVGSYEQYF
D: -; V: TRBV27; size: -; J: TRBJ2-2; DNA: TGTGCCAGCAGTTTATTCTCTAGCGACGGGGAGCTGTTTTTT; CDR3: CASSLFSSDGELFF
D: -; V: TRBV6-5; size: once; J: TRBJ2-7; DNA: TGTGCCAGCAGTTACTATCCAGGGGCCTACGAGCAGTACTTC; CDR3: CASSYYPGAYEQYF
D: -; V: TRBV5-4; size: -; J: TRBJ2-5; DNA: TGTGCCAGCAGCTCAGGGGAAGAGACCCAGTACTTC; CDR3: CASSSGEETQYF
D: -; V: TRBV7-2; size: -; J: TRBJ1-1; DNA: TGTGCCAGCAGCTTCGAAGTGAACACTGAAGCTTTCTTT; CDR3: CASSFEVNTEAFF
D: -; V: TRBV4-1; size: -; J: TRBJ1-5; DNA: TGCGCCAGCAGCCAAGGCAATTATCAGCCCCAGCATTTT; CDR3: CASSQGNYQPQHF
D: TRBD2; V: TRBV5-4; size: -; J: TRBJ2-5; DNA: TGTGCCAGCAGCTCGGAACAACACGGGGGGACGAACGTCCAAGAGACCCAGTACTTC; CDR3: CASSSEQHGGTNVQETQYF
D: -; V: TRBV5-6; size: -; J: TRBJ1-5; DNA: TGTGCCAGCAGCCGAGTTGGCAGTCTCAATCAGCCCCAGCATTTT; CDR3: CASSRVGSLNQPQHF